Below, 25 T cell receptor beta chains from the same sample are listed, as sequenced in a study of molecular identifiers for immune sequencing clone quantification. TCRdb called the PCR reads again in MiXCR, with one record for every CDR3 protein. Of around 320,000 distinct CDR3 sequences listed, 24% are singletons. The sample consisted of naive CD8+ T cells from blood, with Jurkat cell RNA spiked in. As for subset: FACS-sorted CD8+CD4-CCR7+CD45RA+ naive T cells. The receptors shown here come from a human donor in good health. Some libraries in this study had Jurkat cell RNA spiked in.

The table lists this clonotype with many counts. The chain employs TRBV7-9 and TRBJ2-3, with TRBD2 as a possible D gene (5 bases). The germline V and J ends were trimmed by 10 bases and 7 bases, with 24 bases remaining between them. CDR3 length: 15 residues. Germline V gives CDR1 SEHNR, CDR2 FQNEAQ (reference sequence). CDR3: CATSTAKAPGNTQYF. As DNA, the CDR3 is TGTGCCACCTCGACCGCTAAGGCCCCGGGGAATACGCAGTATTTT.

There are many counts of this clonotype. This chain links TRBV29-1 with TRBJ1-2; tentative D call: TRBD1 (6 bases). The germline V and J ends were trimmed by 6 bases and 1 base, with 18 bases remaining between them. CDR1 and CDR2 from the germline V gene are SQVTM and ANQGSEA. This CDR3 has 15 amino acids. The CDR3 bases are TGCAGCGTCGGACAGTCCCCAATCAATAACTATGGCTACACCTTC. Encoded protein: CSVGQSPINNYGYTF.

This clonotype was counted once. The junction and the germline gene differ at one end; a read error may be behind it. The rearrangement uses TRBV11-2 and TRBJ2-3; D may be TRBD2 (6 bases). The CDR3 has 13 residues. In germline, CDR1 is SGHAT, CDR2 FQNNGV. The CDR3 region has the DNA TGTGCCAGCGGGGGGACCCTTTCCGATACACAGTATTTT. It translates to CASGGTLSDTQYF.

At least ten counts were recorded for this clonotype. The CDR3 is CASSYSLRTRNSGANVLTF. The CDR3 nucleotides are TGTGCCAGCAGTTACTCTCTTCGGACTAGAAACTCTGGGGCCAACGTCCTGACTTTC. The V gene is TRBV6-2 or TRBV6-3, the J gene TRBJ2-6; TRBD2 aligns across 7 bases. The CDR3 length is 19 residues. CDR1 is MNHEY, CDR2 SVGEGT, per germline. V was clipped by 0 bases and J by 0 bases; unmatched bases: 8.

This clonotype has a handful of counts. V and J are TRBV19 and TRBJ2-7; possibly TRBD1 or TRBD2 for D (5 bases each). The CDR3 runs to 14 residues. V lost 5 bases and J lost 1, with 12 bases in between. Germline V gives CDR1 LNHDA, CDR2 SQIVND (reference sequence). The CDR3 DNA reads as TGTGCCAGTAGTGTCCCAGGGAGTTCCTACGAGCAGTACTTC. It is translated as CASSVPGSSYEQYF.

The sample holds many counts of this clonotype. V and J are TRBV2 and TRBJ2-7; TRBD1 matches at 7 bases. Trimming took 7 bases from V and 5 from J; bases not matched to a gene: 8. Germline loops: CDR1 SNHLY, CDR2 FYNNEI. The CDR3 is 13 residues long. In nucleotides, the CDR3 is TGTGCCAGCATTTCGGGACAGAAAAACGAGCAGTACTTC. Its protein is CASISGQKNEQYF. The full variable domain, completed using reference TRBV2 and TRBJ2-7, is EPEVTQTPSHQVTQMGQEVILRCVPISNHLYFYWYRQILGQKVEFLVSFYNNEISEKSEIFDDQFSVERPDGSNFTLKIRSTKLEDSAMYFCASISGQKNEQYFGPGTRLTVT.

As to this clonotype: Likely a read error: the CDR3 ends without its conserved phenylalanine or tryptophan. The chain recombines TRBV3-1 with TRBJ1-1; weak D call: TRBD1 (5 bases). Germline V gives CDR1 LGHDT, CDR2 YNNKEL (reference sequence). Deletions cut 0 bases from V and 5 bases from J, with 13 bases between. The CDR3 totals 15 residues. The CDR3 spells CASSQDFGGYTEAFL. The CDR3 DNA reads TGTGCCAGCAGCCAAGATTTCGGGGGTTATACTGAAGCTTTCCTT.

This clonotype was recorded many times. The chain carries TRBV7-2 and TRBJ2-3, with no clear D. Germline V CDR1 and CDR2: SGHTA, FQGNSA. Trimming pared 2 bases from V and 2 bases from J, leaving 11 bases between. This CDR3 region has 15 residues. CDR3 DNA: TGTGCCAGCAGCTTAACGTCTGTCTACACAGATACGCAGTATTTT. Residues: CASSLTSVYTDTQYF.

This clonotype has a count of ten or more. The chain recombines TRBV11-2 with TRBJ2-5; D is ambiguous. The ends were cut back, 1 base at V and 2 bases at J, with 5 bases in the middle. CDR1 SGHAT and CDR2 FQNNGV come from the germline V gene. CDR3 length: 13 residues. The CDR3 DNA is TGTGCCAGCAGCTTAGCTCAGCAAGAGACCCAGTACTTC. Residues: CASSLAQQETQYF. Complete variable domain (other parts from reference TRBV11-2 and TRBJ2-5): EAGVAQSPRYKIIEKRQSVAFWCNPISGHATLYWYQQILGQGPKLLIQFQNNGVVDDSQLPKDRFSAERLKGVDSTLKIQPAKLEDSAVYLCASSLAQQETQYFGPGTRLLVL.

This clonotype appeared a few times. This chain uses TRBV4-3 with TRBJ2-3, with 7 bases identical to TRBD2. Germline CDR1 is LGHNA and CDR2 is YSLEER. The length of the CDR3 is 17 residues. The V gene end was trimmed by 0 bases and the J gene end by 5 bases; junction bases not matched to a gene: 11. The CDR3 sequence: CASSQELIGLGEDTQYF. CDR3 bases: TGCGCCAGCAGCCAAGAACTTATAGGACTAGGAGAAGATACGCAGTATTTT.

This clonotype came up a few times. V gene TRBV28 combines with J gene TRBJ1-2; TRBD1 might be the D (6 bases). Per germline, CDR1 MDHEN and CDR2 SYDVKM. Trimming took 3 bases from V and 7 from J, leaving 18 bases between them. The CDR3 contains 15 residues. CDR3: CASSFRGDKGVGYTF. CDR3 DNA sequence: TGTGCCAGCAGTTTCAGGGGCGATAAAGGTGTTGGCTACACCTTC.

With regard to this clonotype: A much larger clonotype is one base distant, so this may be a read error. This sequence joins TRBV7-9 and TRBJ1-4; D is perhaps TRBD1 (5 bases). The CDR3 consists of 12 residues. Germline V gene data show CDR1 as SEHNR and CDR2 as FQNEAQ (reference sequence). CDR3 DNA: TGTGCCAGCAGCCTAGGACATGAAAGACTGTTTTTT. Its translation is CASSLGHERLFF.

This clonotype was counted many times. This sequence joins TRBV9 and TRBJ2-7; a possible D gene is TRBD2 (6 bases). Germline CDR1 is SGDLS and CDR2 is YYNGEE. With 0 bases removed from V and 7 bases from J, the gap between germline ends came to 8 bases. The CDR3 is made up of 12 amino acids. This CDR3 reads CASSVEAGEQYF. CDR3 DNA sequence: TGTGCCAGCAGCGTAGAGGCGGGGGAGCAGTACTTC.

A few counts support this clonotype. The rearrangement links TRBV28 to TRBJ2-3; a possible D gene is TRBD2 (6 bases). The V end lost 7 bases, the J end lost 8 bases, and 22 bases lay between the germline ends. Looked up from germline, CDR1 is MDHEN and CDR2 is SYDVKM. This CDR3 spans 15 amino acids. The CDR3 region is CASIRTTGTLGTQYF. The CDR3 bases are TGTGCCAGCATAAGGACAACCGGGACTTTAGGTACGCAGTATTTT.

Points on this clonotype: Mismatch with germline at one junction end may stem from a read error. CDR3 sequence reads: CATSRDRLGSYEEYF. The CDR3 DNA follows: TGTGCCACCAGCAGAGATCGCTTGGGCTCCTACGAGGAGTACTTC. The rearrangement uses TRBV15 and TRBJ2-7; D not resolved. The CDR3 sequence is 15 residues long. Germline CDR1 reads LNHNV; CDR2 reads YYDKDF (reference sequence).

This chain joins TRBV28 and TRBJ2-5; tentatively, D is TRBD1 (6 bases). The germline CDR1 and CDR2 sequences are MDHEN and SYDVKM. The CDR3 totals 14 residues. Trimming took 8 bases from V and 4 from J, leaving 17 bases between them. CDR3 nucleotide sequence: TGTGCCAGCCTGCACCTGACAGGAGGAGAGACCCAGTACTTC. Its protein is CASLHLTGGETQYF.

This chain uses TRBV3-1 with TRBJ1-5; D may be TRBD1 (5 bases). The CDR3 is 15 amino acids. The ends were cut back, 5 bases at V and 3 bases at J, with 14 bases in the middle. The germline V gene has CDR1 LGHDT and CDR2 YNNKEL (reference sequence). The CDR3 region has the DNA TGTGCCAGCAGCACGTCGGGGGATTCCAATCAGCCCCAGCATTTT. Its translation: CASSTSGDSNQPQHF. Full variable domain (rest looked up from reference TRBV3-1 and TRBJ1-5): DTAVSQTPKYLVTQMGNDKSIKCEQNLGHDTMYWYKQDSKKFLKIMFSYNNKELIINETVPNRFSPKSPDKAHLNLHINSLELGDSAVYFCASSTSGDSNQPQHFGDGTRLSIL.

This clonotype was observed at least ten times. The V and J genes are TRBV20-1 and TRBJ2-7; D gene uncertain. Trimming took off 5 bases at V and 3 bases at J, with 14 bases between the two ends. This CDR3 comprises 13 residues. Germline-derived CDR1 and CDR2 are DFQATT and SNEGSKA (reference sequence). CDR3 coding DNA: TGCAGTGCTTACCGTAAAGAACTCTACGAGCAGTACTTC. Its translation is CSAYRKELYEQYF.

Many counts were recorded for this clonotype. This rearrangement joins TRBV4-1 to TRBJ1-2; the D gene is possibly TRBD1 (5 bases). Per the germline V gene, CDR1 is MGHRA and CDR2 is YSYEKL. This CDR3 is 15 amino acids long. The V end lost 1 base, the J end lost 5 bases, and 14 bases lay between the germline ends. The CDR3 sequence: CASSQAGDGPYGYTF. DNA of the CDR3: TGCGCCAGCAGCCAAGCCGGGGACGGACCATATGGCTACACCTTC.

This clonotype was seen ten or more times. This CDR3 reads CASSGRTGSGNTIYF. The CDR3 bases are TGTGCCAGCAGCGGTAGGACAGGCTCTGGAAACACCATATATTTT. J is TRBJ1-3 and V is TRBV13, with TRBD1 matching over 7 bases. The ends lost 5 bases at V and 0 bases at J; junction bases unmatched: 4. Germline values: CDR1 PRHDT, CDR2 FYEKMQ (reference sequence). CDR3 length: 15 amino acids. The variable domain in full, completed from reference TRBV13 and TRBJ1-3, reads AAGVIQSPRHLIKEKRETATLKCYPIPRHDTVYWYQQGPGQDPQFLISFYEKMQSDKGSIPDRFSAQQFSDYHSELNMSSLELGDSALYFCASSGRTGSGNTIYFGEGSWLTVV.

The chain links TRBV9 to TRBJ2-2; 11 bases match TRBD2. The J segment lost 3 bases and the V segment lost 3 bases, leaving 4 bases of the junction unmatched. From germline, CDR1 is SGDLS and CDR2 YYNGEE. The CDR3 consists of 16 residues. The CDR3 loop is CASSGRLAGYTGELFF. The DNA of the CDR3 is TGTGCCAGCAGCGGACGACTAGCGGGGTACACCGGGGAGCTGTTTTTT. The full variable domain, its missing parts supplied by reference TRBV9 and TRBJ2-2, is DSGVTQTPKHLITATGQRVTLRCSPRSGDLSVYWYQQSLDQGLQFLIQYYNGEERAKGNILERFSAQQFPDLHSELNLSSLELGDSALYFCASSGRLAGYTGELFFGEGSRLTVL.

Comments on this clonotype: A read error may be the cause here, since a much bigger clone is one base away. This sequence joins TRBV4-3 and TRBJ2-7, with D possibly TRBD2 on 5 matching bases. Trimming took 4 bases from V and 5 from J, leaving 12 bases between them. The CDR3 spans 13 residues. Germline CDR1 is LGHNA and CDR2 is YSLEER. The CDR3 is CASSPDPGNEQYF. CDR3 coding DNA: TGCGCCAGCAGCCCAGATCCGGGGAACGAGCAGTACTTC.

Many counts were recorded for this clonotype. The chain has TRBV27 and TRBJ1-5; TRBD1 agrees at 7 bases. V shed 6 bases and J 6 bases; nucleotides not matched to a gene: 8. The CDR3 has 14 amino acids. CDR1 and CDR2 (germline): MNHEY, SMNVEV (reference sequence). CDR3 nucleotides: TGTGCCAGCAGCTACACAGGGGCTGGTCAGCCCCAGCATTTT. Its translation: CASSYTGAGQPQHF.

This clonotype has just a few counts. The CDR3 protein is CASGFGGGPNEQFF. Here the CDR3 DNA reads TGTGCTAGTGGTTTCGGCGGGGGCCCTAATGAGCAGTTCTTC. This chain joins TRBV12-5 and TRBJ2-1, with D possibly matching TRBD2 (7 bases). CDR3 length equals 14 residues. Germline V gene lookup returns CDR1 LGHNT and CDR2 FRNRAP. V lost 3 bases to trimming and J lost 7 bases, with 13 bases between them.

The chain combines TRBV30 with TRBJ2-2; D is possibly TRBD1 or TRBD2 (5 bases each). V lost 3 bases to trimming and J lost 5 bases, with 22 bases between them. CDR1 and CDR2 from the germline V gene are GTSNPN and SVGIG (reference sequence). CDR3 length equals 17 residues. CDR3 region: CAWSLPLGTGRTGELFF. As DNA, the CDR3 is TGTGCCTGGAGCCTCCCCCTGGGGACCGGAAGGACCGGGGAGCTGTTTTTT.